This T cell receptor beta chain stems from a study of cytomegalovirus exposure and HLA in healthy donors. Primers included in the PCR were 60 Vbeta and 13 Jbeta primers. Measured with immunoSEQ multiplex PCR; TCRdb has only the in-frame clones, and not every one. The sample holds 85,000 to 120,000 clones; roughly four fifths are singletons and the top ten take about 1.5%. Trimming took off 4 bases at V and 5 bases at J, with 17 bases between the two ends. The CDR3 runs to 15 residues. CDR1 is MNHNY and CDR2 is SVGAGI in the germline V gene (reference sequence). Sample: PBMCs. The clonotype originates from a man over 45 in good health and CMV-seronegative. The chain employs TRBV6-6 and TRBJ2-5; D perhaps matches TRBD1 (6 bases). The DNA of the CDR3 is TGTGCCAGCAGTTTAGGGGGTCTAGAGGGGGAGACCCAGTACTTC. This encodes CASSLGGLEGETQYF.